These T cell receptor beta chains were read from a single sample in a study of cytomegalovirus exposure and HLA in healthy donors. Sequenced by immunoSEQ multiplex PCR; TCRdb stores in-frame clones only, minus some. The profile shows about 82,000 clones, over 85% of them singletons. The sample comprised PBMCs. The receptors originated from a woman under 30 in good health and CMV-seronegative. The conserved cysteine and the conserved F or W are not part of the CDR3 here. The order of the fields is D gene, V gene, J gene, CDR3 protein. D genes are given only for firm matches.

D gene: TRBD1; V gene: TRBV27; J gene: TRBJ2-3; CDR3 protein: ASRAGGLYTDTQY
D gene: .; V gene: TRBV15; J gene: TRBJ1-5; CDR3 protein: ATSKLGDQPQH
D gene: .; V gene: TRBV11-2; J gene: TRBJ2-7; CDR3 protein: ASSLTPQGEQY
D gene: .; V gene: TRBV18; J gene: TRBJ2-7; CDR3 protein: ASSPDLARSSYEQY
D gene: .; V gene: TRBV4-2; J gene: TRBJ2-1; CDR3 protein: ASSQVNGNYNEQF
D gene: .; V gene: TRBV2; J gene: TRBJ2-7; CDR3 protein: ASRVSGYEQY
D gene: .; V gene: TRBV4-1; J gene: TRBJ2-7; CDR3 protein: ASSQAGLKTSYEQY
D gene: TRBD2; V gene: TRBV4-1; J gene: TRBJ2-7; CDR3 protein: ASSHEGAGGRSYEQY
D gene: .; V gene: TRBV27; J gene: TRBJ2-7; CDR3 protein: ASRWDSHPLNEQY
D gene: .; V gene: TRBV29-1; J gene: TRBJ2-5; CDR3 protein: SVVRPNQKRGETQY
D gene: TRBD1; V gene: TRBV18; J gene: TRBJ1-1; CDR3 protein: ASSPDRANTEAF
D gene: .; V gene: TRBV7-2; J gene: TRBJ1-4; CDR3 protein: ASSLVGVPNEKLF
D gene: .; V gene: TRBV19; J gene: TRBJ1-1; CDR3 protein: ASSQRGTEAF
D gene: .; V gene: TRBV18; J gene: TRBJ1-5; CDR3 protein: ASSPTITGQPQH
D gene: TRBD2; V gene: TRBV7-2; J gene: TRBJ2-3; CDR3 protein: ASSFSSGGANTQY
D gene: TRBD1; V gene: TRBV7-2; J gene: TRBJ1-6; CDR3 protein: ASTWTGGVPLH
D gene: .; V gene: TRBV5-4; J gene: TRBJ1-1; CDR3 protein: ASSLGPNTEAF
D gene: TRBD1; V gene: TRBV7-6; J gene: TRBJ2-1; CDR3 protein: ASSLGGTAYNEQF
D gene: .; V gene: TRBV5-1; J gene: TRBJ1-2; CDR3 protein: ASTKAGWPAANYGYT
D gene: .; V gene: TRBV7-2; J gene: TRBJ2-1; CDR3 protein: ASSFSGRNEQF
D gene: .; V gene: TRBV27; J gene: TRBJ2-2; CDR3 protein: ASSLGLHTGELF
D gene: TRBD2; V gene: TRBV4-3; J gene: TRBJ2-1; CDR3 protein: ASSPGILAGVNEQF
D gene: .; V gene: TRBV28; J gene: TRBJ1-5; CDR3 protein: ASSLRGPVGQPQH
D gene: TRBD2; V gene: TRBV7-2; J gene: TRBJ2-1; CDR3 protein: ASSQGLASDEQF
D gene: .; V gene: TRBV19; J gene: TRBJ1-2; CDR3 protein: ASRADRISGYT
D gene: TRBD2; V gene: TRBV10-1; J gene: TRBJ2-7; CDR3 protein: ASSESLCRPVGGREGYEQY
D gene: TRBD1; V gene: TRBV18; J gene: TRBJ1-5; CDR3 protein: ASSPPDRGGLSNQPQH
D gene: .; V gene: TRBV5-1; J gene: TRBJ1-1; CDR3 protein: ASSFGAEAF
D gene: TRBD1; V gene: TRBV7-2; J gene: TRBJ2-7; CDR3 protein: ASSPDRSREQY
D gene: TRBD2; V gene: TRBV18; J gene: TRBJ2-7; CDR3 protein: ASSAQASGGPYEQY